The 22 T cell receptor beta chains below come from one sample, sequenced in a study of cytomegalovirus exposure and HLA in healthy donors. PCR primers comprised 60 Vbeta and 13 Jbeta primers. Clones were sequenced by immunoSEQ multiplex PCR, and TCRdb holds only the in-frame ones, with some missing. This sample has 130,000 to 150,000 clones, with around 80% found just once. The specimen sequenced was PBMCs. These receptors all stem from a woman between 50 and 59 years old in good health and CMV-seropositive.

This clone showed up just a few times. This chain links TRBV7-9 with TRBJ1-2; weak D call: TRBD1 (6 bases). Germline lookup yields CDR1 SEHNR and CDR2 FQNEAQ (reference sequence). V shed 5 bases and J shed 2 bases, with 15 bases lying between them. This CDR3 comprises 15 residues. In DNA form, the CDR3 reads TGTGCCAGCAGCATAACAGGGTTTCCCAACTATGGCTACACCTTC. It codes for CASSITGFPNYGYTF. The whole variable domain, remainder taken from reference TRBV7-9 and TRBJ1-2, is DTGVSQNPRHKITKRGQNVTFRCDPISEHNRLYWYRQTLGQGPEFLTYFQNEAQLEKSRLLSDRFSAERPKGSFSTLEIQRTEQGDSAMYLCASSITGFPNYGYTFGSGTRLTVV.

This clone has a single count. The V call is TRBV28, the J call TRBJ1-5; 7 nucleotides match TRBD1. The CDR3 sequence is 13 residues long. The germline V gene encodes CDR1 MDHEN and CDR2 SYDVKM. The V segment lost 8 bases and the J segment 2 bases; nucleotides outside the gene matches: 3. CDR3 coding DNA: TGTGCCAGCGGAAGGGGGCGCAATCAGCCCCAGCATTTT. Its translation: CASGRGRNQPQHF.

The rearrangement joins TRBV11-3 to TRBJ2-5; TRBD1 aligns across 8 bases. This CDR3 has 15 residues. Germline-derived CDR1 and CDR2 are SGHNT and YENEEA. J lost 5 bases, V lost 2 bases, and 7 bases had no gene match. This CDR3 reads CASSLTAGGVETQYF. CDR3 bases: TGTGCCAGCAGCTTAACGGCAGGGGGCGTGGAGACCCAGTACTTC.

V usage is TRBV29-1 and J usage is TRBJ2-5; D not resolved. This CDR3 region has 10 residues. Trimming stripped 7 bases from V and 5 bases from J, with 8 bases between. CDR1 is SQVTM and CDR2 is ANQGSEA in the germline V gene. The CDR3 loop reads CSAERETQYF. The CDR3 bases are TGCAGCGCCGAGAGGGAGACCCAGTACTTC.

CDR3 amino acids: CATMPGLAGTNTGELFF. The CDR3 DNA follows: TGTGCCACGATGCCGGGACTAGCGGGGACGAACACCGGGGAGCTGTTTTTT. The chain carries TRBV15 and TRBJ2-2, with 13 bases aligning to TRBD2. Per the germline V gene, CDR1 is LNHNV and CDR2 is YYDKDF (reference sequence). The ends lost 9 bases at V and 0 bases at J; junction bases unmatched: 7. This CDR3 has 17 residues.

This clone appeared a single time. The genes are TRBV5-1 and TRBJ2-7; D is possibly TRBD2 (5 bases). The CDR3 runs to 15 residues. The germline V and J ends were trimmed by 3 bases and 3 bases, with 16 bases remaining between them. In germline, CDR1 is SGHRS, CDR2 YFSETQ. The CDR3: CASSYSGLLDYEQYF. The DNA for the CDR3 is TGCGCCAGCAGCTATTCGGGGTTGTTGGACTACGAGCAGTACTTC.

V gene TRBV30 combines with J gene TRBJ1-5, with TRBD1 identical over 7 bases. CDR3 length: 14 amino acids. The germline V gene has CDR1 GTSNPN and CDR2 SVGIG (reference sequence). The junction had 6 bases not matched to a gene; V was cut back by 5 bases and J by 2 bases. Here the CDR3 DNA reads TGTGCCTGGGATAACAGGGGTGGCAATCAGCCCCAGCATTTT. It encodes CAWDNRGGNQPQHF. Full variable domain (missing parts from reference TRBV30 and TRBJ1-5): SQTIHQWPATLVQPVGSPLSLECTVEGTSNPNLYWYRQAAGRGLQLLFYSVGIGQISSEVPQNLSASRPQDRQFILSSKKLLLSDSGFYLCAWDNRGGNQPQHFGDGTRLSIL.

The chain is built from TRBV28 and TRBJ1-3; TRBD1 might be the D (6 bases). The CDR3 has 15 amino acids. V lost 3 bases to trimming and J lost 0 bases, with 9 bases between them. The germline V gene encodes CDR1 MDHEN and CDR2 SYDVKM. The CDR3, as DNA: TGTGCCAGCAGTTTGGACAGTGCCTCTGGAAACACCATATATTTT. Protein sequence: CASSLDSASGNTIYF.

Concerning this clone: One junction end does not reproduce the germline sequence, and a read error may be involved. The CDR3 protein is CASSTIGGTGTQSIF. CDR3 sequence (DNA): TGTGCCAGCAGCACGATAGGGGGAACCGGGACCCAATCAATCTTC. The V gene is TRBV7-9, the J gene TRBJ2-1; tentatively, D is TRBD1 (6 bases). The germline CDR1 and CDR2 sequences are SEHNR and FQNEAQ (reference sequence). This CDR3 has 15 amino acids.

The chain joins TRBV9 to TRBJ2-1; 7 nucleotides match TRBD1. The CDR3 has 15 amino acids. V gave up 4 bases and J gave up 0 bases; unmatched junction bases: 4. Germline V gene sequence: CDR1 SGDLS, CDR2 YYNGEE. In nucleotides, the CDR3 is TGTGCCAGCAGCCGAGGGGGCCGCTCCTACAATGAGCAGTTCTTC. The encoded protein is CASSRGGRSYNEQFF.

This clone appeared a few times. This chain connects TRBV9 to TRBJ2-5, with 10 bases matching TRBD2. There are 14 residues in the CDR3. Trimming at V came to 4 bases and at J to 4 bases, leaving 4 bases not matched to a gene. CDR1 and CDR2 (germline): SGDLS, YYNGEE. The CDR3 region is CASSPAGGPETQYF. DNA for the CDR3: TGTGCCAGCAGCCCAGCGGGGGGGCCAGAGACCCAGTACTTC.

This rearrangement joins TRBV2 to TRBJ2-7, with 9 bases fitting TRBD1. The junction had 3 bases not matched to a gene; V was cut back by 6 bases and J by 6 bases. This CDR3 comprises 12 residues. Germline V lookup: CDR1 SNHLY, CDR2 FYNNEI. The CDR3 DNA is TGTGCCAGCAGGGGACAGGGATCCGAGCAGTACTTC. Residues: CASRGQGSEQYF.

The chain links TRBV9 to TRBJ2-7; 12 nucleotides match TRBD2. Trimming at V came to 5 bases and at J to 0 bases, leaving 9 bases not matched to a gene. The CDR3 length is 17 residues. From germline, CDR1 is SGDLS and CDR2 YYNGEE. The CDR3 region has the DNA TGTGCCAGCAGTAAACTAGCGGGGGGCCAAAGCTCCTACGAGCAGTACTTC. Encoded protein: CASSKLAGGQSSYEQYF.

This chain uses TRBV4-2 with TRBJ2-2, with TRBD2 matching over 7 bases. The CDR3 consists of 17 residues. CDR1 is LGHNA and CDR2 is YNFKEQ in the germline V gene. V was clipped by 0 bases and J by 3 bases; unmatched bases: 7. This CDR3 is CASSQDYLADHTGELFF. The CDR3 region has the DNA TGTGCCAGCAGCCAAGATTACCTAGCGGATCACACCGGGGAGCTGTTTTTT.

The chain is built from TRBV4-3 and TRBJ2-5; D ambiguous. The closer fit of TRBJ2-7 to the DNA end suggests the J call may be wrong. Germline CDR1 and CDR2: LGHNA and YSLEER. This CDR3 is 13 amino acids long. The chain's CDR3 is CASSQAFSYEQYF. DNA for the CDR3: TGCGCCAGCAGCCAAGCCTTCTCCTACGAGCAGTACTTC.

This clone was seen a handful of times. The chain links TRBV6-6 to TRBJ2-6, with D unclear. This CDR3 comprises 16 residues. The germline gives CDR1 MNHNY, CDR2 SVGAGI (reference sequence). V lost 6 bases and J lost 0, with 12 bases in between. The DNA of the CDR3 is TGTGCCAGCAGCCCCCTCCAGGCCTCTGGGGCCAACGTCCTGACTTTC. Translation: CASSPLQASGANVLTF.

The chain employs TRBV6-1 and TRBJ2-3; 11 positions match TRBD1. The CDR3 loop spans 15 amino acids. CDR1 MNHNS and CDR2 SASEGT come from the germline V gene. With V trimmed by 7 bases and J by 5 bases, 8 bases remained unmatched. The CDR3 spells CASIRRGQGEDTQYF. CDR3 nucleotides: TGTGCCAGCATAAGGAGGGGACAGGGGGAAGATACGCAGTATTTT.

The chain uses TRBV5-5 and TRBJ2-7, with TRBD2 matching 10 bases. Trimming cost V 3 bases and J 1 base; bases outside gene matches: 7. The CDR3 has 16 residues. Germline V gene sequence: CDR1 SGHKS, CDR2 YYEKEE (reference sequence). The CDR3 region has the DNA TGTGCCAGCAGCTCCGTAGCGGGGGGACTTTCCTACGAGCAGTACTTC. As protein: CASSSVAGGLSYEQYF.

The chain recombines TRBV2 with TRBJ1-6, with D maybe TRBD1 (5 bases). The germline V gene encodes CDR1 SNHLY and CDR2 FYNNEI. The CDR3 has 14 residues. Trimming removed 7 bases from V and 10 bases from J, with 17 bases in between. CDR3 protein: CASTGEGRDSPLHF. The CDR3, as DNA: TGTGCCAGCACTGGGGAGGGGAGGGACTCACCCCTCCACTTT.

This chain's CDR3 is CAWRALLGRSETDGYTF. In DNA form, the CDR3 reads TGTGCCTGGAGGGCCCTTCTGGGGAGGAGCGAGACGGATGGCTACACCTTC. The chain uses TRBV30 and TRBJ1-2; D is undetermined. V lost 3 bases and J 6 bases, leaving 26 bases between the germline ends. Germline CDR1 reads GTSNPN; CDR2 reads SVGIG (reference sequence). This CDR3 is 17 amino acids long.

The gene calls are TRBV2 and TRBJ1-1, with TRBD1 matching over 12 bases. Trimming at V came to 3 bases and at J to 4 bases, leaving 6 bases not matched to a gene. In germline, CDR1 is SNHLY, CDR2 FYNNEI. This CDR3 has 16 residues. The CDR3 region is CASSEGSGQGATEAFF. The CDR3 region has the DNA TGTGCCAGCAGTGAGGGATCGGGACAGGGGGCCACTGAAGCTTTCTTT.

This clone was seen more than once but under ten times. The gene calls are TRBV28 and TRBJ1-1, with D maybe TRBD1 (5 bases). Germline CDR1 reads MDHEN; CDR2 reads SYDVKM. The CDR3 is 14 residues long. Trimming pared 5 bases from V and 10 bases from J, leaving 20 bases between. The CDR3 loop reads CASSLGQGTKGAFF. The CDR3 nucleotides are TGTGCCAGCAGTCTGGGGCAGGGTACTAAGGGAGCTTTCTTT. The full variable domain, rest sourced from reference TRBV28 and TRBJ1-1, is DVKVTQSSRYLVKRTGEKVFLECVQDMDHENMFWYRQDPGLGLRLIYFSYDVKMKEKGDIPEGYSVSREKKERFSLILESASTNQTSMYLCASSLGQGTKGAFFGQGTRLTVV.